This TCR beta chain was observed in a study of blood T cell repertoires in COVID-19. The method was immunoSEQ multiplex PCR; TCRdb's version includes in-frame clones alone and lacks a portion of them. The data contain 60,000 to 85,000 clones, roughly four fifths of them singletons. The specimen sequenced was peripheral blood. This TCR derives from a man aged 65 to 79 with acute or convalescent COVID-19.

The CDR3 reads CSASGSGRSSYEQYF. Here the CDR3 DNA reads TGCAGTGCTAGTGGGAGCGGGAGGAGCTCCTACGAGCAGTACTTC. The chain links TRBV20-1 to TRBJ2-7, with 9 nucleotides matching TRBD2. The CDR3 is made up of 15 amino acids. With V trimmed by 3 bases and J by 0 bases, 6 bases remained unmatched. CDR1 is DFQATT, CDR2 SNEGSKA, per germline (reference sequence).